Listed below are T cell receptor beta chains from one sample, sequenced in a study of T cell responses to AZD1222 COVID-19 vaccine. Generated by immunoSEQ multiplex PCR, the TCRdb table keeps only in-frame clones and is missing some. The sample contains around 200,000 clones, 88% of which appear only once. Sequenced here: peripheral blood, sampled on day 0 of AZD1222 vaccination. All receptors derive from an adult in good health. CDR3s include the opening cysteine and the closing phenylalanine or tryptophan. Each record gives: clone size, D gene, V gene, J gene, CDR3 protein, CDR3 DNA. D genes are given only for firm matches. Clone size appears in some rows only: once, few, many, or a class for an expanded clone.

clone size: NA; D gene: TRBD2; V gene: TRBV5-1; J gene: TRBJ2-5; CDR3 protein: CASSPQRLAGEETQYF; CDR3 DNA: TGCGCCAGCAGCCCCCAGCGGCTAGCGGGAGAAGAGACCCAGTACTTC
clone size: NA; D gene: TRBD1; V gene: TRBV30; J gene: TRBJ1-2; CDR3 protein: CAWRLGTGGSGYTF; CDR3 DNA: TGTGCCTGGAGGCTAGGGACAGGGGGCTCTGGCTACACCTTC
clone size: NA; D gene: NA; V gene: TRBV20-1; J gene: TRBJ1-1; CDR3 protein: CSASGRPEAFF; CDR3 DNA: TGCAGTGCTAGTGGGAGGCCTGAAGCTTTCTTT
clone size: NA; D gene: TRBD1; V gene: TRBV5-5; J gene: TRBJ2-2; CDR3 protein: CASSWGTGGELFF; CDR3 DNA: TGTGCCAGCAGCTGGGGGACAGGCGGGGAGCTGTTTTTT
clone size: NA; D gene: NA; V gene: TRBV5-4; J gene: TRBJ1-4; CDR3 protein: CASQRALATNEKLFF; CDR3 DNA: TGTGCCAGCCAGCGTGCCCTAGCAACTAATGAAAAACTGTTTTTT
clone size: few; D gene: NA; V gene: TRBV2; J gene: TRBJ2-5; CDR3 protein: CASSEIQGKETQYF; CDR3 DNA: TGTGCCAGCAGTGAGATTCAGGGGAAAGAGACCCAGTACTTC
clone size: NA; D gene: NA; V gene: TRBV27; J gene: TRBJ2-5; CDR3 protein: CASRYQETQYF; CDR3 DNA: TGTGCCAGCAGGTACCAAGAGACCCAGTACTTC
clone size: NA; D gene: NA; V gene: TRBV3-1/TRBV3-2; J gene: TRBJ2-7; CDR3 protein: CASSPLGRPTGSYEQYF; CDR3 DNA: TGTGCCAGCAGCCCCCTGGGACGACCGACAGGCAGCTACGAGCAGTACTTC
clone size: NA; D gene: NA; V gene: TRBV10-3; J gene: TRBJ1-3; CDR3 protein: CAISDRSSGNTIYF; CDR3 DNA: TGTGCCATCAGTGACAGGAGCTCTGGAAACACCATATATTTT
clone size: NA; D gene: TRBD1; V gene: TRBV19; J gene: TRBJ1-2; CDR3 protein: CASSIADRGPNGYTF; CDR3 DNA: TGTGCCAGTAGTATAGCGGACAGGGGGCCAAACGGCTACACCTTC
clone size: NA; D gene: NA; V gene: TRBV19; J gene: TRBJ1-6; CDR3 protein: CASSSGQNSPLHF; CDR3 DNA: TGTGCCAGTAGTAGTGGTCAGAATTCACCCCTCCACTTT
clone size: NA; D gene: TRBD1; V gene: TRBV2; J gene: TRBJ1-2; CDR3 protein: CASSQGGLGYGYTF; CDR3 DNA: TGTGCCAGCAGTCAAGGGGGCTTGGGATATGGCTACACCTTC
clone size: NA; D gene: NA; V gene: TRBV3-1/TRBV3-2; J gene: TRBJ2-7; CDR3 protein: CASSQENGEYEQYF; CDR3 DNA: TGTGCCAGCAGCCAAGAAAATGGGGAATACGAGCAGTACTTC
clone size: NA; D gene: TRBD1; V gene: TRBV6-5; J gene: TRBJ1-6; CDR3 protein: CASTPGQENSPLHF; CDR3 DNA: TGTGCCAGCACCCCGGGACAGGAGAATTCACCCCTCCACTTT
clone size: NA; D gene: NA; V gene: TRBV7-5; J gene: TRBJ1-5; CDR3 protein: CVRSTDRVLNQPQHF; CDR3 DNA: TGTGTCAGAAGCACCGACAGGGTTCTAAATCAGCCCCAGCATTTT
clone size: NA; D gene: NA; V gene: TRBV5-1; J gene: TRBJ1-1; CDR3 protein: CASSLGGGDSMNTEAFF; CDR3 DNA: TGCGCCAGCAGCTTGGGAGGTGGTGACTCCATGAACACTGAAGCTTTCTTT
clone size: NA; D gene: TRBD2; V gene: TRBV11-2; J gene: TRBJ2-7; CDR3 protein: CASSSPLAGIPYEQYF; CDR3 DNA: TGTGCCAGCAGCTCACCCCTAGCGGGGATCCCCTACGAGCAGTACTTC
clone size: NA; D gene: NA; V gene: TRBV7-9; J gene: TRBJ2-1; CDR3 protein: CASSSPQAAPSYNEQFF; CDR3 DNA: TGTGCCAGCAGCTCCCCTCAAGCCGCCCCCTCCTACAATGAGCAGTTCTTC
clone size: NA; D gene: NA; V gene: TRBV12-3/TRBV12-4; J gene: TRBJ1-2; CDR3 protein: CASSQVQDSGYTF; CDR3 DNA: TGTGCCAGCAGCCAAGTTCAGGATTCTGGCTACACCTTC
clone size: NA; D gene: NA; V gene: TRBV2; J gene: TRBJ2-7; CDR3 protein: CASSERRLYEQYF; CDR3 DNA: TGTGCCAGCAGTGAACGGCGGCTCTACGAGCAGTACTTC
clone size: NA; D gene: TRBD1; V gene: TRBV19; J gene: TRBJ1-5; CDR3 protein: CASSTGQWNQPQHF; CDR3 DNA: TGTGCCAGTAGTACGGGACAGTGGAATCAGCCCCAGCATTTT
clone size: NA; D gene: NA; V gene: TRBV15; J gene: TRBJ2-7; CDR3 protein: CATSRPARDKTYEQYF; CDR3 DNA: TGTGCCACCAGCAGACCCGCTCGGGACAAGACCTACGAGCAGTACTTC
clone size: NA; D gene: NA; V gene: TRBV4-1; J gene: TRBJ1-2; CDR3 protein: CASSQGDRYGYTF; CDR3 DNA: TGCGCCAGCAGCCAAGGGGATAGATATGGCTACACCTTC
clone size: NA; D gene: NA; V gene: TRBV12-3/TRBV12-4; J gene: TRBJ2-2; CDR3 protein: CASGRESYRPMLF; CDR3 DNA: TGTGCCAGCGGCCGCGAGTCTTACCGCCCGATGCTTTTT
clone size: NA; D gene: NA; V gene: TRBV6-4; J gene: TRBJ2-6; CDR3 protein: CASSDSRGAGANVLTF; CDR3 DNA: TGTGCCAGCAGTGACTCGAGAGGGGCTGGGGCCAACGTCCTGACTTTC
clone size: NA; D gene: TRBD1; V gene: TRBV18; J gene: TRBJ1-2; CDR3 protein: CASSPTRDRGHVYYGYTF; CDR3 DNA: TGTGCCAGCTCACCTACGCGAGACAGGGGGCACGTGTACTATGGCTACACCTTC